These 32 T cell receptor beta chains share one sample of origin, sequenced in a study of blood T cell repertoires in COVID-19. The table came from immunoSEQ multiplex PCR; TCRdb's copy has only in-frame clones and leaves some out. The sample holds about 120,000 clones, 79% seen once. The source material was peripheral blood. Receptors originate from an elderly woman with acute or convalescent COVID-19.

The V gene is TRBV18, the J gene TRBJ1-1; a weak D match, TRBD1 (6 bases). CDR1 is KGHSH and CDR2 is LQKENI in the germline V gene. The CDR3 runs to 13 residues. V was cut by 0 bases and J by 11 bases, with 13 bases left in between. The CDR3 DNA follows: TGTGCCAGCTCACCACCGACCCGGGGGGCCGCTTTCTTT. Encoded protein: CASSPPTRGAAFF.

The V call is TRBV7-2, the J call TRBJ2-4; 7 bases agree with TRBD2. The J segment lost 9 bases and the V segment lost 4 bases, leaving 6 bases of the junction unmatched. Germline-derived CDR1 and CDR2 are SGHTA and FQGNSA. This CDR3 spans 13 amino acids. The CDR3 sequence is CASSSVGGGIQYF. The CDR3 nucleotides are TGTGCCAGCAGCTCCGTGGGCGGGGGCATTCAGTACTTC.

This clone has just one count. The V call is TRBV6-5, the J call TRBJ1-1; 8 bases agree with TRBD1. The CDR3 is 15 amino acids. Looked up from germline, CDR1 is MNHEY and CDR2 is SVGAGI. V lost 2 bases, J lost 1 base, and 3 bases stayed unmatched. As DNA, the CDR3 is TGTGCCAGCAGTTACCAGGACAGGGCGAACACTGAAGCTTTCTTT. This codes for CASSYQDRANTEAFF.

The V and J genes are TRBV6-5 and TRBJ2-5; 9 positions agree with TRBD1. Germline CDR1 reads MNHEY; CDR2 reads SVGAGI. The CDR3 consists of 16 residues. Trimming at V came to 0 bases and at J to 2 bases, leaving 4 bases not matched to a gene. CDR3 protein: CASSYSAGTGQETQYF. The CDR3 nucleotides are TGTGCCAGCAGTTACTCTGCCGGGACAGGGCAAGAGACCCAGTACTTC.

The CDR3 coding sequence is TGTGCCAGCAGCGTAGGTTCAGGGCAGTGGGGTGAAAAACTGTTTTTT. Residues: CASSVGSGQWGEKLFF. The gene calls are TRBV9 and TRBJ1-4; D perhaps matches TRBD1 (5 bases). Between the trimmed V and J ends, which lost 0 bases and 7 bases, there was a span of 16 bases. This CDR3 has 16 residues. The germline V gene encodes CDR1 SGDLS and CDR2 YYNGEE.

This CDR3 is CASSTLTGDGYTF. Written as DNA, the CDR3 is TGCGCCAGCAGCACCCTGACAGGGGATGGCTACACCTTC. The chain employs TRBV5-1 and TRBJ1-2; TRBD1 aligns across 8 bases. Losses at the gene ends were 4 bases for V and 6 bases for J; bases not matched to a gene: 5. This CDR3 is 13 amino acids long. Germline-derived CDR1 and CDR2 are SGHRS and YFSETQ.

V and J are TRBV9 and TRBJ2-1; 14 bases map to TRBD2. V lost 5 bases and J lost 8; bases outside the gene matches: 6. Germline CDR1 reads SGDLS; CDR2 reads YYNGEE. CDR3 length: 15 amino acids. In DNA form, the CDR3 reads TGTGCCAGCAGTGAACCGGGACTAGCGGGGGATGAGCAGTTCTTC. Translating gives CASSEPGLAGDEQFF.

This chain connects TRBV18 to TRBJ2-2; possibly TRBD1 for D (6 bases). Germline V lookup: CDR1 KGHSH, CDR2 LQKENI. This CDR3 is 15 amino acids long. V was trimmed by 5 bases and J by 0 bases, leaving 10 bases between them. For the CDR3, the DNA is TGTGCCAGCTCAGGGGACACTGCGAACACCGGGGAGCTGTTTTTT. This sequence encodes CASSGDTANTGELFF.

The chain is built from TRBV5-4 and TRBJ2-2; the D is unclear. V lost 9 bases and J 1 base, leaving 16 bases between the germline ends. CDR1 SGHNT and CDR2 YYREEE come from the germline V gene (reference sequence). The CDR3 is 15 residues long. The chain's CDR3 is CATKGTGRNTGELFF. CDR3 nucleotides: TGTGCCACGAAAGGTACTGGGCGGAACACCGGGGAGCTGTTTTTT.

The genes are TRBV18 and TRBJ2-7; TRBD1 is a possible D gene (6 bases). The germline gives CDR1 KGHSH, CDR2 LQKENI. The CDR3 loop spans 16 amino acids. V was cut by 5 bases and J by 0 bases, with 17 bases left in between. This CDR3 reads CASSVGQLTFSYEQYF. The CDR3 DNA sequence: TGTGCCAGCTCAGTCGGACAGCTTACGTTCTCCTACGAGCAGTACTTC. The full variable domain, completed using reference TRBV18 and TRBJ2-7, is NAGVMQNPRHLVRRRGQEARLRCSPMKGHSHVYWYRQLPEEGLKFMVYLQKENIIDESGMPKERFSAEFPKEGPSILRIQQVVRGDSAAYFCASSVGQLTFSYEQYFGPGTRLTVT.

The chain couples TRBV10-3 to TRBJ2-3, with 9 nucleotides matching TRBD1. The CDR3 loop spans 15 amino acids. After removal of 3 bases from V and 1 base from J, the junction contained 2 bases not matched to a gene. Germline CDR1 reads ENHRY; CDR2 reads SYGVKD. CDR3 DNA: TGTGCCATCAGTGACCGGGACAGGGGCACAGATACGCAGTATTTT. Protein product: CAISDRDRGTDTQYF.

This rearrangement joins TRBV7-2 to TRBJ2-3; possible D gene TRBD1, 6 bases. The CDR3 spans 16 residues. Trimming shortened V by 3 bases and J by 2 bases, and 15 bases separated the two germline ends. Germline V lookup: CDR1 SGHTA, CDR2 FQGNSA. The CDR3 is CASSLAGTRPTDTQYF. As DNA, the CDR3 is TGTGCCAGCAGCTTGGCCGGGACACGCCCCACAGATACGCAGTATTTT.

The rearrangement joins TRBV11-2 to TRBJ2-7; perhaps TRBD1 as D (5 bases). Germline V gene data show CDR1 as SGHAT and CDR2 as FQNNGV. Trimming took off 1 base at V and 3 bases at J, with 7 bases between the two ends. The CDR3 runs to 13 residues. CDR3 residues: CASSLGGSYEQYF. The CDR3 DNA sequence: TGTGCCAGCAGCTTAGGGGGCAGCTACGAGCAGTACTTC.

The chain links TRBV7-6 to TRBJ2-1, with D possibly TRBD2 on 6 matching bases. The germline V and J ends were trimmed by 1 base and 9 bases, with 22 bases remaining between them. This CDR3 is 17 amino acids long. The V gene's germline CDR1 is SGHVS and CDR2 FNYEAQ. The CDR3 loop is CASSLGGAGHPLIEQFF. Here the CDR3 DNA reads TGTGCCAGCAGCTTAGGGGGAGCGGGTCACCCCCTCATTGAGCAGTTCTTC.

The chain links TRBV6-6 to TRBJ1-1; no firm D call. Trimming stripped 2 bases from V and 2 bases from J, with 6 bases between. This CDR3 contains 13 residues. Germline V gene lookup returns CDR1 MNHNY and CDR2 SVGAGI (reference sequence). CDR3 protein: CASSYAANTEAFF. The CDR3 coding sequence is TGTGCCAGCAGTTACGCGGCTAACACTGAAGCTTTCTTT.

CDR3 nucleotide sequence: TGTGCCAGCAGTGAAGCGCCAGGTCCCGGAAACACCATATATTTT. Its protein product is CASSEAPGPGNTIYF. The gene calls are TRBV2 and TRBJ1-3, with D uncertain. This CDR3 is built from 15 residues. V gave up 0 bases and J gave up 4 bases, with 10 bases separating them. The germline V gene encodes CDR1 SNHLY and CDR2 FYNNEI.

The chain employs TRBV9 and TRBJ2-3; 8 positions agree with TRBD2. This CDR3 spans 15 amino acids. J was trimmed by 2 bases and V by 2 bases; bases with no gene match: 4. CDR1 and CDR2 from the germline V gene are SGDLS and YYNGEE. CDR3 in DNA: TGTGCCAGCAGCGTTAGCGGGGTTGACACAGATACGCAGTATTTT. It codes for CASSVSGVDTDTQYF.

The sample holds one count of this clone. The chain uses TRBV2 and TRBJ1-1, with 12 positions matching TRBD1. With 6 bases clipped from V and 10 bases from J, the junction kept 9 bases outside the gene matches. Germline V gives CDR1 SNHLY, CDR2 FYNNEI. The CDR3 spans 14 residues. CDR3: CASREGQGARGAFF. The CDR3 nucleotides are TGTGCCAGCAGGGAGGGACAGGGGGCGAGGGGAGCTTTCTTT.

This chain links TRBV11-3 with TRBJ1-1; 9 positions match TRBD1. Trimming at V came to 5 bases and at J to 0 bases, leaving 4 bases not matched to a gene. Germline CDR1 and CDR2: SGHNT and YENEEA. This CDR3 is built from 15 residues. CDR3 in DNA: TGTGCCAGCAGCCCACGGACAGGGGTGAACACTGAAGCTTTCTTT. Protein: CASSPRTGVNTEAFF.

The rearrangement uses TRBV7-2 and TRBJ1-6; the match to TRBD1 covers 7 bases. The CDR3 is 13 amino acids. The V and J ends lost 4 bases and 10 bases, in that order; junction bases with no gene match: 4. Germline-derived CDR1 and CDR2 are SGHTA and FQGNSA. The CDR3 sequence is CASSSRTGSPLHF. As DNA, the CDR3 is TGTGCCAGCAGCTCCCGGACAGGCTCACCCCTCCACTTT.

The CDR3 protein is CASSPIFTENTEAFF. The CDR3 DNA is TGTGCCAGCTCACCAATCTTTACAGAGAACACTGAAGCTTTCTTT. The chain is built from TRBV18 and TRBJ1-1; D ambiguous. V was pared by 2 bases and J by 1 base, with 11 bases between. The CDR3 has 15 residues. Germline V lookup: CDR1 KGHSH, CDR2 LQKENI. Supplemented by reference TRBV18 and TRBJ1-1, the full variable domain reads NAGVMQNPRHLVRRRGQEARLRCSPMKGHSHVYWYRQLPEEGLKFMVYLQKENIIDESGMPKERFSAEFPKEGPSILRIQQVVRGDSAAYFCASSPIFTENTEAFFGQGTRLTVV.

This clone turned up a few times. The chain is built from TRBV19 and TRBJ2-7; TRBD1 is a possible D gene (6 bases). The germline V gene encodes CDR1 LNHDA and CDR2 SQIVND (reference sequence). This CDR3 has 14 amino acids. V lost 6 bases and J 3 bases, leaving 15 bases between the germline ends. In DNA, the CDR3 is TGTGCCAGTAGCAAATTCAGGGGTAGCTACGAGCAGTACTTC. Translated, it gives CASSKFRGSYEQYF.

This chain connects TRBV7-2 to TRBJ2-1; D remains ambiguous. Per the germline V gene, CDR1 is SGHTA and CDR2 is FQGNSA. V lost 5 bases, J lost 0 bases, and 5 bases lay in between. The CDR3 runs 13 residues. In nucleotides, the CDR3 is TGTGCCAGCAGCCGTCGCTCCTACAATGAGCAGTTCTTC. Residues: CASSRRSYNEQFF.

The chain links TRBV7-9 to TRBJ2-3; TRBD1 matches 9 bases. The CDR3 covers 18 residues. Trimming at V came to 3 bases and at J to 0 bases, leaving 10 bases not matched to a gene. Per the germline V gene, CDR1 is SEHNR and CDR2 is FQNEAQ (reference sequence). CDR3 sequence (DNA): TGTGCCAGCAGCTTCCCTAAAACAGGGGGCTCTAGCACAGATACGCAGTATTTT. It translates to CASSFPKTGGSSTDTQYF.

This chain joins TRBV7-8 and TRBJ1-5; D gene ambiguous. The CDR3 contains 14 residues. Germline loops: CDR1 SGHVS, CDR2 FQNEAQ. V was cut by 7 bases and J by 0 bases, with 10 bases left in between. The CDR3 loop reads CASNRLNSNQPQHF. CDR3 coding DNA: TGTGCCAGCAACCGTCTAAATAGCAATCAGCCCCAGCATTTT. Based on the CDR3 plus reference TRBV7-8 and TRBJ1-5, the full variable domain is GAGVSQSPRYKVAKRGQDVALRCDPISGHVSLFWYQQALGQGPEFLTYFQNEAQLDKSGLPSDRFFAERPEGSVSTLKIQRTQQEDSAVYLCASNRLNSNQPQHFGDGTRLSIL.

The chain couples TRBV6-6 to TRBJ1-1, with 8 bases lining up with TRBD1. CDR1 is MNHNY and CDR2 is SVGAGI in the germline V gene (reference sequence). CDR3 length: 20 residues. V lost 6 bases and J lost 0; bases outside the gene matches: 21. CDR3 loop: CASSQSLGRGPVGMNTEAFF. The CDR3 DNA is TGTGCCAGCAGCCAATCTCTTGGCAGGGGGCCAGTGGGGATGAACACTGAAGCTTTCTTT.

The V call is TRBV5-1, the J call TRBJ1-2; D gene ambiguous. This CDR3 spans 14 amino acids. Germline-derived CDR1 and CDR2 are SGHRS and YFSETQ. V lost 0 bases, J lost 4 bases, and 10 bases lay in between. The CDR3 is CASSLDTEIYGYTF. The CDR3 DNA sequence: TGCGCCAGCAGCTTGGATACAGAAATCTATGGCTACACCTTC.

The rearrangement uses TRBV28 and TRBJ2-1; 10 bases are shared with TRBD2. The length of the CDR3 is 17 residues. Germline V gene sequence: CDR1 MDHEN, CDR2 SYDVKM. The ends lost 6 bases at V and 0 bases at J; junction bases unmatched: 8. The CDR3 DNA follows: TGTGCCAGCAGAGACCCTAGCGGGGGCAGCTCCTACAATGAGCAGTTCTTC. It translates to CASRDPSGGSSYNEQFF.

This clone has just one count. The chain employs TRBV28 and TRBJ2-7; D might be TRBD1 (7 bases). With 5 bases removed from V and 5 bases from J, the gap between germline ends came to 16 bases. Germline V CDR1 and CDR2: MDHEN, SYDVKM. The CDR3 runs 14 residues. CDR3 nucleotide sequence: TGTGCCAGCAGTCCCAGACTAGGGGGCAACGAGCAGTACTTC. Encoded protein: CASSPRLGGNEQYF.

The V call is TRBV5-1, the J call TRBJ1-1, with 8 bases aligning to TRBD1. The CDR3 is made up of 14 amino acids. J lost 1 base, V lost 5 bases, and 4 bases had no gene match. Looked up from germline, CDR1 is SGHRS and CDR2 is YFSETQ. The CDR3 region is CASRWTGTNTEAFF. The CDR3, as DNA: TGCGCCAGCAGATGGACAGGGACGAACACTGAAGCTTTCTTT.

The chain is built from TRBV11-2 and TRBJ2-7; 8 nucleotides match TRBD2. Germline CDR1 and CDR2: SGHAT and FQNNGV. V was pared by 0 bases and J by 2 bases, with 9 bases of the junction left unmatched. CDR3 size: 17 residues. CDR3 nucleotides: TGTGCCAGCAGCTTAGATGAGGGACTAGGCTATACCTACGAGCAGTACTTC. Residues: CASSLDEGLGYTYEQYF.

This clone was seen only a few times. The rearrangement links TRBV6-1 to TRBJ1-2; D is uncertain. V was shortened by 2 bases and J by 2 bases, with 12 bases between the two germline ends. The CDR3 spans 15 residues. CDR1 is MNHNS, CDR2 SASEGT, per germline. The CDR3 bases are TGTGCCAGCAGTGAAATTAACCCGGTAAACTATGGCTACACCTTC. It is translated as CASSEINPVNYGYTF.